The rows below give T cell receptor beta chains drawn from one sample of a study of molecular identifiers for immune sequencing clone quantification. TCRdb ran MiXCR on the PCR reads and lists one entry per CDR3 protein. The sample includes roughly 630,000 distinct CDR3 sequences, around 25% of them seen just once. Sequencing was done on a sample of naive CD8+ T cells from blood, with Jurkat cell RNA spiked in. The receptors come from a human donor in good health. Some libraries in this study had Jurkat cell RNA spiked in. Each CDR3 is given with its conserved first and last residue. The order of the fields is V gene, D gene, clone size, J gene, CDR3 DNA, CDR3 protein. D genes are given only for firm matches. Not every row has a clone size; where given, it reads once, few, many or a size class.

V gene: TRBV20-1
D gene: TRBD1
clone size: few
J gene: TRBJ2-7
CDR3 DNA: TGCAGTGCTAGAGATCTCCGAGGGGGCAGCGTTTACGAGCAGTACTTC
CDR3 protein: CSARDLRGGSVYEQYF

V gene: TRBV27
D gene: TRBD2
clone size: few
J gene: TRBJ2-7
CDR3 DNA: TGTGCCAGCAGCATCGGGACTAGCGGGAGCTGGGGATCTGACGAGCAGTACTTC
CDR3 protein: CASSIGTSGSWGSDEQYF

V gene: TRBV11-2
D gene: TRBD1
clone size: many
J gene: TRBJ1-1
CDR3 DNA: TGTGCCAGCAGCCGAGGACAGGGAGTAAACACTGAAGCTTTCTTT
CDR3 protein: CASSRGQGVNTEAFF

V gene: TRBV6-2/TRBV6-3
D gene: TRBD1
clone size: .
J gene: TRBJ1-1
CDR3 DNA: TGTGCCAGCAGCGCGGGACAGGAGAACACTGAAGCTTTCTTT
CDR3 protein: CASSAGQENTEAFF

V gene: TRBV27
D gene: .
clone size: .
J gene: TRBJ1-1
CDR3 DNA: TGTGCCAGCAGTTTTTCGGGGGTTGACACTGAAGCTTTCTTT
CDR3 protein: CASSFSGVDTEAFF

V gene: TRBV6-5
D gene: .
clone size: many
J gene: TRBJ2-1
CDR3 DNA: TGTGCCAGCAGTATTAGAGAGCTGGGTGAGCAGTTCTTC
CDR3 protein: CASSIRELGEQFF

V gene: TRBV27
D gene: .
clone size: few
J gene: TRBJ2-3
CDR3 DNA: TGTGCCAGCAGTTTGGATACTCGGTACGATACGCAGTATTTT
CDR3 protein: CASSLDTRYDTQYF

V gene: TRBV30
D gene: .
clone size: .
J gene: TRBJ2-7
CDR3 DNA: TGTGCCTGGAGTTCCCGGACACGACTTTCTGGGTCCGAGCAGTACTTC
CDR3 protein: CAWSSRTRLSGSEQYF

V gene: TRBV6-2/TRBV6-3
D gene: .
clone size: many
J gene: TRBJ1-1
CDR3 DNA: TGTGCCAGCAGTTACTGGAGAAGGGACCCGGCGGCTGAAGCTTTCTTT
CDR3 protein: CASSYWRRDPAAEAFF

V gene: TRBV4-3
D gene: TRBD2
clone size: .
J gene: TRBJ2-1
CDR3 DNA: TGCGCCAGCAGCGACGGGGGGGGGAGCTCCTACAATGAGCAGTTCTTC
CDR3 protein: CASSDGGGSSYNEQFF

V gene: TRBV27
D gene: TRBD2
clone size: .
J gene: TRBJ2-3
CDR3 DNA: TGTGCCAGCAGTTTATTAAGGCCTAGCGGGGGCCCAGATACGCAGTATTTT
CDR3 protein: CASSLLRPSGGPDTQYF

V gene: TRBV30
D gene: .
clone size: few
J gene: TRBJ2-3
CDR3 DNA: TGTGCCTGGAAAAAAGATACGCAGTATTTT
CDR3 protein: CAWKKDTQYF

V gene: TRBV7-9
D gene: TRBD2
clone size: few
J gene: TRBJ2-5
CDR3 DNA: TGTGCCAGCAGCCCAGGGACTAGCGTTGAGGAGACCCAGTACTTC
CDR3 protein: CASSPGTSVEETQYF

V gene: TRBV27
D gene: .
clone size: many
J gene: TRBJ2-3
CDR3 DNA: TGTGCCAGCAGCCCTCGTGTCGGGGTCACAGATACGCAGTATTTT
CDR3 protein: CASSPRVGVTDTQYF

V gene: TRBV4-2
D gene: .
clone size: many
J gene: TRBJ1-5
CDR3 DNA: TGTGCCAGCAGCCAAGATTCGATCCAACAGGGCCCATCTACCCAGCATTTT
CDR3 protein: CASSQDSIQQGPSTQHF

V gene: TRBV10-3
D gene: .
clone size: .
J gene: TRBJ2-5
CDR3 DNA: TGTGCCATCGCAGCGGAACCAGAGGTAGAGACCCAGTACTTC
CDR3 protein: CAIAAEPEVETQYF

V gene: TRBV7-9
D gene: TRBD1
clone size: .
J gene: TRBJ1-1
CDR3 DNA: TGTGCCAGCAGCTCCAGACAGGGAGGCGCTGAAGCTTTCTTT
CDR3 protein: CASSSRQGGAEAFF

V gene: TRBV12-3/TRBV12-4
D gene: .
clone size: few
J gene: TRBJ1-2
CDR3 DNA: TGTGCCAGCAGTCGCCCGGGGGCCGTCTATGGCTACACCTTC
CDR3 protein: CASSRPGAVYGYTF

V gene: TRBV7-2
D gene: .
clone size: .
J gene: TRBJ1-1
CDR3 DNA: TGTGCCAGCAGTTTGGGACTTAAGGCTTTCTTT
CDR3 protein: CASSLGLKAFF

V gene: TRBV27
D gene: .
clone size: .
J gene: TRBJ2-1
CDR3 DNA: TGTGCCAGCAGTCCCCTAGACTCGCTCTCCTACAATGAGCAGTTCTTC
CDR3 protein: CASSPLDSLSYNEQFF

V gene: TRBV7-9
D gene: TRBD1
clone size: many
J gene: TRBJ2-7
CDR3 DNA: TGTGCCAGCAGCTTTTCGGGGACAGCCTACGTGGGGCAGTACTTC
CDR3 protein: CASSFSGTAYVGQYF

V gene: TRBV29-1
D gene: TRBD1
clone size: many
J gene: TRBJ1-1
CDR3 DNA: TGCAGCGTTGAGGGACAGGGGGACACTGAAGCTTTCTTT
CDR3 protein: CSVEGQGDTEAFF

V gene: TRBV5-6
D gene: .
clone size: many
J gene: TRBJ2-7
CDR3 DNA: TGTGCCAGCAGCTTGGGTCCAGCGATTTACTACGAGCAGTACTTC
CDR3 protein: CASSLGPAIYYEQYF

V gene: TRBV4-1
D gene: TRBD1
clone size: few
J gene: TRBJ1-1
CDR3 DNA: TGCGCCAGCAGCCATTCCGGGACAGGGGGCGGGACTGAAGCTTTCTTT
CDR3 protein: CASSHSGTGGGTEAFF

V gene: TRBV20-1
D gene: TRBD2
clone size: .
J gene: TRBJ2-1
CDR3 DNA: TGCAGTGCTAGTGGGGCTAGCGGGAGTGGCAATGAGCAGTTCTTC
CDR3 protein: CSASGASGSGNEQFF

V gene: TRBV20-1
D gene: .
clone size: .
J gene: TRBJ1-6
CDR3 DNA: TGCAGTGCACCGTTGCCACCCCTCCACTTT
CDR3 protein: CSAPLPPLHF

V gene: TRBV24-1
D gene: TRBD2
clone size: few
J gene: TRBJ2-5
CDR3 DNA: TGTGCCACCAGTGACGCCGGGACTAGCGGGAGTATAGGAGAGACCCAGTACTTC
CDR3 protein: CATSDAGTSGSIGETQYF

V gene: TRBV29-1
D gene: .
clone size: .
J gene: TRBJ1-2
CDR3 DNA: TGCAGCGTGGGGACACAGGCCGCATATGGCTACACCTTC
CDR3 protein: CSVGTQAAYGYTF

V gene: TRBV27
D gene: TRBD1
clone size: many
J gene: TRBJ2-6
CDR3 DNA: TGTGCCAGCAGTTATACAGGGGGCGCTGGGGCCAACGTCCTGACTTTC
CDR3 protein: CASSYTGGAGANVLTF

V gene: TRBV19
D gene: TRBD1
clone size: few
J gene: TRBJ2-7
CDR3 DNA: TGTGCCAGTAGTATTGGACAGGGCGGATCCTACGAGCAGTACTTC
CDR3 protein: CASSIGQGGSYEQYF

V gene: TRBV20-1
D gene: .
clone size: few
J gene: TRBJ1-1
CDR3 DNA: TGCAGTGCAGAAACAGGGTTAGAGACTGAAGCTTTCTTT
CDR3 protein: CSAETGLETEAFF

V gene: TRBV6-5
D gene: .
clone size: many
J gene: TRBJ2-3
CDR3 DNA: TGTGCCAGCAGTTACTCTTGGGGAGAATCTAGCACAGATACGCAGTATTTT
CDR3 protein: CASSYSWGESSTDTQYF

V gene: TRBV28
D gene: TRBD2
clone size: many
J gene: TRBJ2-3
CDR3 DNA: TGTGCCAGCAGTCCCCCCGGGCGGGAGGACAACACAGATACGCAGTATTTT
CDR3 protein: CASSPPGREDNTDTQYF

V gene: TRBV29-1
D gene: TRBD1
clone size: many
J gene: TRBJ1-2
CDR3 DNA: TGCAGCGCTCCAACAGGGGGCTATGGCTACACCTTC
CDR3 protein: CSAPTGGYGYTF

V gene: TRBV19
D gene: .
clone size: .
J gene: TRBJ2-3
CDR3 DNA: TGTGCCAGTAGTATGTCAACGGACGTAATACATACGCAGTATTTT
CDR3 protein: CASSMSTDVIHTQYF

V gene: TRBV3-1
D gene: TRBD1
clone size: .
J gene: TRBJ1-5
CDR3 DNA: TGTGCCAGCAGCCAAACCCAGGGGGGGAATCAGCCCCAGCATTTT
CDR3 protein: CASSQTQGGNQPQHF

V gene: TRBV7-9
D gene: .
clone size: many
J gene: TRBJ2-3
CDR3 DNA: TGTGCCAGCAGCCCCCCTGGGGGGCTCACAGATACGCAGTATTTT
CDR3 protein: CASSPPGGLTDTQYF

V gene: TRBV6-2/TRBV6-3
D gene: TRBD1
clone size: .
J gene: TRBJ1-5
CDR3 DNA: TGTGCCAGCAGTTACTCGGGAATCGCCCGGGGACAGGAAAATCAGCCCCAGCATTTT
CDR3 protein: CASSYSGIARGQENQPQHF

V gene: TRBV7-9
D gene: .
clone size: many
J gene: TRBJ2-3
CDR3 DNA: TGTGCCAGCAGCTTAAATCCAGATACGCAGTATTTT
CDR3 protein: CASSLNPDTQYF